This T cell receptor beta chain was retrieved from a study of cytomegalovirus exposure and HLA in healthy donors (dated by TCRdb to 2017 to 2019). Notes on the research overall: An earlier analysis of some 550 of the donors reported about 290 Gb of sequence data and 120 million or so unique TCR beta sequences from about 200 million T cells. About 320 gigabases of sequencing data and tens of millions of unique TCR sequences were included in an early release covering 500 to 750 HLA-typed donors. The genetic ancestry cluster associated with self-reported Caucasian donors included 81% of the roughly 390 genotyped donors. The study aimed to test whether signatures of past pathogen exposure could be identified by cataloging public T cell receptors. Using immunosequencing, the study profiled T cell repertoires from about 650 subjects and related those repertoires to cytomegalovirus serostatus. Besides the first cohort of roughly 660 subjects, a separate validation cohort made up of over 95 different subjects was used. To predict cytomegalovirus infection status, the study brought together high-throughput TCR immunosequencing, statistical association of individual TCRs with disease status, and machine learning. In a later analysis, previously published TCR beta repertoires from 500 to 750 donors were re-analyzed and high-resolution HLA genotyping was added so that TCR occurrence patterns could be studied. Rather than using new phenotypic data, the later analysis identified candidate immune exposures from TCR beta sequences and from how often those sequences occurred across donors. To decide whether each TCR beta V gene segment behaved as functional or pseudogenic, an earlier analysis of fewer than 750 of the donors relied on high-throughput TCR beta sequencing. Donor age, sex, ethnicity and CMV serostatus were compiled together with the repertoire data. A later genetic analysis took genome-wide SNP genotypes for about 55% of the 666 donors and used that subset as a discovery cohort. Every repertoire in the discovery cohort had been generated on one and the same sequencing platform. HLA typing covered class I and class II loci at four-digit resolution. The number of typed donors differed by locus: roughly 629-640 for A, B, C, DRB1 and DQB1; approximately 520 for DQA1; around 580 for DPA1; and roughly 450 for DPB1. Roughly 5 DR-DQ haplotypes were handled as single units for association and clustering because linkage in the cohort was strong. Across under 500 genotyped donors of the cohort, an average of roughly 250,000 unique TCR beta nucleotide sequences per donor were sequenced, and approximately 17% of those sequences were non-productive. Paper-wide results and their limitations: Compared with the roughly 700-donor mean, donors in an Asian-associated ancestry cluster had fewer N-insertions in productive TCRs, according to a later genetic analysis. A few of the identified cytomegalovirus-associated TCR beta chains were confirmed in vitro to be specific for cytomegalovirus antigens. A further reported finding was that TCR beta sequences accurately predicted the HLA-A and HLA-B alleles for most subjects in the first cohort. Cytomegalovirus status was reported to be diagnosed by the classifier with high specificity and sensitivity in both the original and validation cohorts. A cluster of highly shared sequence variants was judged likely to be a technical artifact of the sequencing pipeline. In a later analysis, HLA-associated TCR beta chains showed more clonal expansion and lower generation probabilities than non-associated chains that were equally common. Linkage disequilibrium might explain the correlated functional status among segregating V segments, but an unknown experimental factor could not be excluded. An earlier analysis of around 500 of the donors showed that most TCR beta V segments appeared in productive rearrangements either about 87% or about 30% of the time, which broadly matched IMGT annotations. The cohort was sequenced for TCR beta chains only, and without alpha or paired-chain data the features that could be detected were limited. A later genetic analysis associated a missense DCLRE1C variant with V-gene and J-gene trimming of TCR beta chains, and an independent cohort replicated the association. The 87-base-pair reads could not distinguish some IMGT-functional V segments, including TRBV6-2 and TRBV6-3, so those segments were excluded. The authors suggested that the approach could potentially be generalized to other disease states and immunological phenotypes. The only immune exposure information available for the cohort was CMV serostatus. A later analysis associated 17,000 or so TCR beta sequences with specific HLA alleles at a false discovery rate of 0.05. Because counts were too low, roughly 17 rarely observed V segments, including chromosome 9 orphons, were left out of the earlier analysis of roughly 600 of the donors. According to a later analysis, parvovirus B19, influenza, CMV and Epstein-Barr virus appeared linked to several top co-occurrence clusters. The study listed 150 to 200 TCR beta chains as associated with cytomegalovirus. According to a later analysis, most CMV-associated TCR beta chains appeared to be HLA-restricted, and the HLA associations seemed to be driven largely by CMV exposure. Presence/absence analyses assumed roughly uniform sequencing depth across donors, an assumption that may not hold. Because HLA typing was unavailable for some donors at each locus, only the typed subset was used in association tests. Assigning TCR associations to individual alleles was difficult when HLA alleles, especially DR and DQ, strongly co-occurred. In a later analysis, TCR association rates were found to vary across HLA loci, with the most associated TCRs seen for DRB1 alleles and the fewest for HLA-C alleles. Most TCR sequences were seen in very few donors, while some public TCRs were found in many individuals.

Points on this clone: Its antigen remains undetermined. Qualities for individual bases were not recorded, and no much larger clone is one base off.

In total, roughly 670 healthy bone marrow donors made up the cohort. At the time of sampling, all cohort members were nominally healthy, though unrecorded immune exposures were likely present. The donor tested CMV seropositive and was one of the 289 seropositive cohort members. A peripheral blood sample was provided by each donor, and peripheral blood mononuclear cells were used for TCR beta sequencing. Genomic DNA was extracted from the blood cell samples with the Qiagen DNeasy Blood Extraction Kit. Library preparation was by the immunoSEQ multiplex PCR assay. The multiplex PCR relied on a mix of 60 forward primers for TCR Vbeta segments and 13 reverse primers for TCR Jbeta segments. The CDR3 region of rearranged TCR beta genes was amplified from genomic DNA by a multiplex PCR assay. On the Illumina HiSeq System, the amplified TCR beta libraries were sequenced as 87-base-pair reads. The source study handled its data this way. In a later analysis, around 80 million unique TCR beta chains were counted across the 666 repertoires, and roughly 10 million of these chains were shared by at least two donors. A nearest-neighbor algorithm error-corrected the raw reads and collapsed the reads into unique sequences, merging closely related sequences to remove PCR and sequencing errors. Alignment of CDR3 sequences to IMGT reference sequences was used to assign V, D and J gene segments. For a sequence to be retained, a match of at least six nucleotides to both a V gene segment and a J gene segment was required. Rearrangements were called productive when the CDR3 lacked stop codons and stayed in frame with V and J; all others were non-productive. Following IMGT convention, CDR3 was defined as the stretch from the second conserved V-encoded cysteine up to the conserved J-encoded phenylalanine. The earlier analysis of a few hundred of the donors excluded sequences that lacked an unambiguous match to a single V gene segment. In an earlier analysis of 500 to 750 of the donors, V segments were called functional above 56.7% productive rearrangements and were called segregating when the between-donor standard deviation exceeded 5%. A statistical classification framework was built to diagnose cytomegalovirus status from the catalog of TCR beta chain sequences. In a later analysis, TCR nucleotide sequences were compared against IMGT/GENE-DB human TR gene sequences so that V and J genes could be assigned. The TCRdist pipeline was used in a later analysis to assign CDR3 sequences and most-parsimonious VDJ recombination scenarios. In a later analysis, every TCR beta chain was defined by the combination of its CDR3 amino acid sequence and its V-gene family, and reads without a unique V-gene family were dropped. As a way to deal with suspected cross-contamination and a sequencing artifact, a later analysis dropped hundreds of nucleotide sequences that were highly shared and had low generation probability. For each public chain, a later analysis derived a clonal expansion index from normalized ranks of inferred template counts within each repertoire. A later analysis computed generation probabilities with a VDJ recombination model fitted to out-of-frame rearrangements, and checked the results against IGoR. In a later analysis, TCR-TCR, TCR-HLA and TCR-CMV co-occurrence was scored with hypergeometric tests, and a repertoire-size bias correction was applied to TCR pairs. In a later analysis, false discovery rates were estimated by permuting HLA or CMV assignments 20 times. In a later analysis, co-occurring TCRs were grouped using DBSCAN, with TCRdist sequence similarity added in when clustering inside HLA-allele-positive subsets. For co-occurrence clustering, repertoires with fewer than 30,000 or more than 120,000 public chains were excluded, along with a handful of repertoires with anomalous nucleotide sharing. Imported from immuneACCESS, the table was reduced by TCRdb to in-frame sequences with V and J called. These copies leave out some clones; in studies compared against another copy, an unresolved V gene accounts for under half, and the cause of the remainder is not known. The V and J calls and clone size come from that table; D and trimming were worked out from the DNA. This sample has 150,000 to 200,000 clones in its table, and about three quarters of those were observed once. More than 12% of the sample is in the top ten clones.

The germline V gene sets CDR1 to MNHEY and CDR2 to SVGAGI. The CDR3 covers 15 residues, taking in both the cysteine and the phenylalanine. The entry retains the CDR3 DNA only, 45 bases that are in frame from base 1. Trimmed from V: 2 bases; trimmed from J: 7 bases; junction bases lacking a gene match: 3. The sample comprised PBMCs. The V and J genes are TRBV6-5 and TRBJ1-6, with TRBD1 matching 9 junction bases. The receptor was derived from a man between 50 and 59 years old in good health and CMV-seropositive. The CDR3 corresponds to CASSYGQGMNSPLHF. Read as DNA, the sequence is TGTGCCAGCAGTTACGGACAGGGGATGAATTCACCCCTCCACTTT.